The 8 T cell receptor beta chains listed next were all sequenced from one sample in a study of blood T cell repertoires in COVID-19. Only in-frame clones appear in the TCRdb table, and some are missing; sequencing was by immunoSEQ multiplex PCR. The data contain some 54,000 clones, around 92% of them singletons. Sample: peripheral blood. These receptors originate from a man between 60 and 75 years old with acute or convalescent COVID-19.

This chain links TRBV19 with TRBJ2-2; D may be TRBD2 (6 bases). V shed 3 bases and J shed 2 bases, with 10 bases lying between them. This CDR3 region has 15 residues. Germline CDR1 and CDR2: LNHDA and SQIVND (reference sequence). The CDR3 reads CASSISGDNTGELFF. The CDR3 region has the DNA TGTGCCAGTAGTATCTCGGGGGACAACACCGGGGAGCTGTTTTTT.

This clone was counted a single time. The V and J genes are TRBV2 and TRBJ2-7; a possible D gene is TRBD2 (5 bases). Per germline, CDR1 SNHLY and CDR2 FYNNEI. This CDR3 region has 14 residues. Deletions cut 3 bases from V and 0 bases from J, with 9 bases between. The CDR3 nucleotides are TGTGCCAGCAGTGAGCGGGCCCTCTCCTACGAGCAGTACTTC. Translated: CASSERALSYEQYF.

CDR3 nucleotides: TGTGCCAGCAGCCGTGACAGGGGTGGAGAGACCCAGTACTTC. It codes for CASSRDRGGETQYF. The V and J genes are TRBV7-8 and TRBJ2-5; 8 bases are a match to TRBD1. Germline V gives CDR1 SGHVS, CDR2 FQNEAQ. CDR3 length: 14 amino acids. V was pared by 5 bases and J by 4 bases, with 6 bases of the junction left unmatched.

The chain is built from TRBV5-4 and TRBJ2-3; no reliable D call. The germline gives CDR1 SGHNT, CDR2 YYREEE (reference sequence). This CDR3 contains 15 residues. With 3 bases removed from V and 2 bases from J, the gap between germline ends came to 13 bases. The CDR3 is CASSSPRSHTDTQYF. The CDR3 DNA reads TGTGCCAGCAGCTCCCCTAGATCACACACAGATACGCAGTATTTT.

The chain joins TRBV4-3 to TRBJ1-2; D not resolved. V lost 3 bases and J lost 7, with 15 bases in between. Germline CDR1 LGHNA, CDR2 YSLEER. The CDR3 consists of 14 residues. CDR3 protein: CASSQYPGASGYTF. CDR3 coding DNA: TGCGCCAGCAGCCAGTACCCCGGAGCTAGTGGCTACACCTTC.

The CDR3 nucleotides read TGTGCCAGCAGTGACAGGGTCCTCAATCAGCCCCAGCATTTT. Its translation: CASSDRVLNQPQHF. This rearrangement joins TRBV6-2 or TRBV6-3 to TRBJ1-5; TRBD1 matches 7 bases. The germline gives CDR1 MNHEY, CDR2 SVGEGT. The CDR3 covers 14 residues. V was clipped by 5 bases and J by 3 bases; unmatched bases: 4.

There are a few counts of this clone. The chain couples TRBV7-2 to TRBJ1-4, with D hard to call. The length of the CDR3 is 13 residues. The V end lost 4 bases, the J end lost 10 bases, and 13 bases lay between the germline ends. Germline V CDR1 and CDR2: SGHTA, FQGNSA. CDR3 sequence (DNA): TGTGCCAGCAGCTCTACCACGCGGGGAAAACTGTTTTTT. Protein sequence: CASSSTTRGKLFF.

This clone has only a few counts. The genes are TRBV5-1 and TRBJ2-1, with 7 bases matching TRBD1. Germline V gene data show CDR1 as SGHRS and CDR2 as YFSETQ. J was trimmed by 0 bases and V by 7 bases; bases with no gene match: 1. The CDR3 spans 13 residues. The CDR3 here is CASRDSSYNEQFF. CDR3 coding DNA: TGCGCCAGCCGGGACAGCTCCTACAATGAGCAGTTCTTC.